This TCR beta chain is from a study of T cell responses to AZD1222 COVID-19 vaccine. Here immunoSEQ multiplex PCR was the method, and the copy in TCRdb shows in-frame clones only, minus some. The table records more than 150,000 clones, roughly nine tenths of them present only once. This CDR3 region has 13 residues. The V gene end was trimmed by 8 bases and the J gene end by 0 bases; junction bases not matched to a gene: 3. As regards this clone: Its antigen is unidentified.

Study-wide results and caveats: Seropositivity was recorded at baseline in only 6 or 7 AZD1222 recipients.

Here the sequenced sample was peripheral blood, taken 28 days after the second AZD1222 dose. This sequence originates from an adult who received the AZD1222 COVID-19 vaccine. This chain connects TRBV12-3 or TRBV12-4 to TRBJ1-2, with TRBD1 matching over 7 bases. CDR3 region: CASRDRANYGYTF. The CDR3 nucleotides are TGTGCCAGCCGGGACAGAGCTAACTATGGCTACACCTTC.